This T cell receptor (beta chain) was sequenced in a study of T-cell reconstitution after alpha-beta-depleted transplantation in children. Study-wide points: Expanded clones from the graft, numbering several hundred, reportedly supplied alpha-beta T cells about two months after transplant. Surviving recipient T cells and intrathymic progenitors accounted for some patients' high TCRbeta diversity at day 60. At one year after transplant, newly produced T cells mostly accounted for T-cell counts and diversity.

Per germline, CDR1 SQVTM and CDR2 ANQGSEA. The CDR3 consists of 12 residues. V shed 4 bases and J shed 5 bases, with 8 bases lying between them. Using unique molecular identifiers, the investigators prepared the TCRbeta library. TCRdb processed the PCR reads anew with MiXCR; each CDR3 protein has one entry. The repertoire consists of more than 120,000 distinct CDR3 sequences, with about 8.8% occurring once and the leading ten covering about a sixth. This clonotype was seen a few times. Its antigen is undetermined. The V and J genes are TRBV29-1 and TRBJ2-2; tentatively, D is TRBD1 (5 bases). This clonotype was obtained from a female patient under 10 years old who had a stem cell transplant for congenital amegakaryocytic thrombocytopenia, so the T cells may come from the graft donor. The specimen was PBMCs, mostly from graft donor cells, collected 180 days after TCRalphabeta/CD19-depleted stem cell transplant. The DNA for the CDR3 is TGCAGCGTTGTCAGGGAAACCGGGGAGCTGTTTTTT. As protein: CSVVRETGELFF.